The T cell receptor beta chain described here comes from a study of shared clonotypes between healthy human individuals. Clones were read by immunoSEQ multiplex PCR, and TCRdb kept only the in-frame ones, dropping some. The table includes around 2.5 million clones, 93% detected once. The V gene's germline CDR1 is SGHRS and CDR2 YFSETQ. This CDR3 region has 18 residues. V lost 4 bases to trimming and J lost 1 base, with 21 bases between them. Sequencing used naive CD4+ T cells from PBMCs. Subset noted: CD45RA+ positively selected. This clonotype was obtained from a man aged 18-30 years in good health. Some clones in this sample may be carry-over from other donors' samples. The chain combines TRBV5-1 with TRBJ2-4; unclear D gene. CDR3 protein: CASSPRPVLMAAKNIQYF. CDR3 coding DNA: TGCGCCAGCAGCCCCCGACCGGTCCTGATGGCGGCCAAAAACATTCAGTACTTC. Drawing the rest from reference TRBV5-1 and TRBJ2-4, the complete variable domain is KAGVTQTPRYLIKTRGQQVTLSCSPISGHRSVSWYQQTPGQGLQFLFEYFSETQRNKGNFPGRFSGRQFSNSRSEMNVSTLELGDSALYLCASSPRPVLMAAKNIQYFGAGTRLSVL.